The sequence of this T cell receptor (beta chain) was determined in a study of OX40 agonist ivuxolimab in advanced cancers. Study information: Ivuxolimab, which is an agonistic anti-OX40 (CD134) antibody, was administered to the patients. Study-wide results and limits: The antigens recognized by the expanded peripheral T cells, that is their antigen specificity, were not determined. CD8+ T cells were the subset that, on average, had more expanded clones than CD4+.

Repertoires were generated with immunoSEQ multiplex PCR, while TCRdb's copy carries only in-frame clones and drops some. The profile shows some 43,000 clones, over 90% of them singletons. This CDR3 is built from 15 residues. Trimming cost V 4 bases and J 4 bases; bases outside gene matches: 9. Per the germline V gene, CDR1 is SGHNT and CDR2 is YYREEE (reference sequence). Any history of autoimmune disease or systemic immunosuppression disqualified patients. About this clone: The antigen is unknown.

The specimen was CD4+ or CD8+ T cells sorted from blood, collected in a trial of the OX40 agonist ivuxolimab. The rearrangement joins TRBV5-4 to TRBJ1-1; 8 bases align to TRBD1. The source of this sequence is an adult with an advanced solid tumor such as melanoma, head and neck, liver or kidney cancer. In nucleotides, the CDR3 is TGTGCCAGCAGCCTACAGGGGGGCGGGTTCACTGAAGCTTTCTTT. It codes for CASSLQGGGFTEAFF.